The rows below give T cell receptor beta chains drawn from one sample of a study of cytomegalovirus exposure and HLA in healthy donors. Clones were read by immunoSEQ multiplex PCR, and TCRdb kept only the in-frame ones, dropping some. The sample lists roughly 200,000 clones; approximately 86% were seen once. The sequencing sample was made of PBMCs. These receptors all stem from a woman in her thirties in good health and CMV-seronegative. CDR3s include the opening cysteine and the closing phenylalanine or tryptophan. The D gene is left open where the match is weak. The size entry is marked missing in some rows and otherwise reads once, few, many or a size class.

d_gene: NA
abundance: NA
v_gene: TRBV27
j_gene: TRBJ1-5
CDR3aa: CASSTGPTGGDNQPQHF
CDR3nt: TGTGCCAGCAGTACTGGCCCAACGGGTGGAGACAATCAGCCCCAGCATTTT

d_gene: NA
abundance: NA
v_gene: TRBV10-2
j_gene: TRBJ2-5
CDR3aa: CASSESRETQYF
CDR3nt: TGCGCCAGCAGTGAGTCTCGAGAGACCCAGTACTTC

d_gene: NA
abundance: NA
v_gene: TRBV28
j_gene: TRBJ1-1
CDR3aa: CASSSSPGRDEAFF
CDR3nt: TGTGCCAGCAGTTCCTCCCCTGGACGGGATGAAGCTTTCTTT

d_gene: NA
abundance: NA
v_gene: TRBV5-1
j_gene: TRBJ2-3
CDR3aa: CASRRDSPVDTQYF
CDR3nt: TGCGCCAGCAGAAGAGACAGTCCAGTGGATACGCAGTATTTT

d_gene: TRBD1
abundance: once
v_gene: TRBV4-1
j_gene: TRBJ2-7
CDR3aa: CASSQGQGSSYEQYF
CDR3nt: TGCGCCAGCAGCCAAGGACAGGGCAGCTCCTACGAGCAGTACTTC

d_gene: NA
abundance: NA
v_gene: TRBV5-1
j_gene: TRBJ2-1
CDR3aa: CASSPDLGTSLFF
CDR3nt: TGCGCCAGCAGCCCGGATTTAGGCACTAGCCTGTTCTTC

d_gene: TRBD1
abundance: NA
v_gene: TRBV27
j_gene: TRBJ2-6
CDR3aa: CASRIGTGANVLTF
CDR3nt: TGTGCCAGCCGGATCGGGACAGGCGCCAACGTCCTGACTTTC

d_gene: NA
abundance: NA
v_gene: TRBV10-2
j_gene: TRBJ1-1
CDR3aa: CASRTGINQAFF
CDR3nt: TGCGCCAGCCGAACAGGGATCAATCAAGCTTTCTTT

d_gene: TRBD1
abundance: NA
v_gene: TRBV5-6
j_gene: TRBJ2-6
CDR3aa: CASSKGTGESGANVLTF
CDR3nt: TGTGCCAGCAGCAAAGGGACAGGGGAGTCTGGGGCCAACGTCCTGACTTTC

d_gene: TRBD1
abundance: few
v_gene: TRBV7-9
j_gene: TRBJ2-3
CDR3aa: CASSRTGGTDTQYF
CDR3nt: TGTGCCAGCAGCCGGACAGGGGGCACAGATACGCAGTATTTT

d_gene: NA
abundance: NA
v_gene: TRBV5-8
j_gene: TRBJ1-5
CDR3aa: CASSLGLGGQVGNQPQHF
CDR3nt: TGTGCCAGCAGCTTGGGTCTGGGGGGGCAGGTGGGCAATCAGCCCCAGCATTTT